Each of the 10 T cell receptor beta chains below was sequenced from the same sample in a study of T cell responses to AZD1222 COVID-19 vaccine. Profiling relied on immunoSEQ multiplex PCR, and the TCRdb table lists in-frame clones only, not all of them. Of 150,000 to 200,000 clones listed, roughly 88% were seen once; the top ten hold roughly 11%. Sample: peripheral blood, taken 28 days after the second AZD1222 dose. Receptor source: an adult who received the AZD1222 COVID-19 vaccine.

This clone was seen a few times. CDR3: CASSSARQGYSPLHF. The CDR3 nucleotides read TGTGCCAGCAGTTCGGCCCGACAGGGCTATTCACCCCTCCACTTT. This chain connects TRBV28 to TRBJ1-6; 7 nucleotides match TRBD1. Germline values: CDR1 MDHEN, CDR2 SYDVKM. The CDR3 consists of 15 residues. V was pared by 4 bases and J by 8 bases, with 8 bases of the junction left unmatched.

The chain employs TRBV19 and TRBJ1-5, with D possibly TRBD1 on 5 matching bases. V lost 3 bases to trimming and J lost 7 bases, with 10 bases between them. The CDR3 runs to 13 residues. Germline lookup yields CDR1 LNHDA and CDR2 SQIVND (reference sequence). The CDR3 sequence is CASSISGEQPQHF. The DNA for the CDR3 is TGTGCCAGTAGTATTTCGGGGGAACAGCCCCAGCATTTT.

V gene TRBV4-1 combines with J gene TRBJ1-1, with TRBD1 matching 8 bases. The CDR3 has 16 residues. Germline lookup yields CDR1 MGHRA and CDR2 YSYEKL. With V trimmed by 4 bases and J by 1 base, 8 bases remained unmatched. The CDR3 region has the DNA TGCGCCAGCAGCCCCACTAGGACAGGGTCGAACACTGAAGCTTTCTTT. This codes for CASSPTRTGSNTEAFF.

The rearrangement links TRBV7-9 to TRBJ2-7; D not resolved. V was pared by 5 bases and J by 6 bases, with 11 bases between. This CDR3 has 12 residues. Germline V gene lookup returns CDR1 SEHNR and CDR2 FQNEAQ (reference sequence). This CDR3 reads CASSPLTIEQYF. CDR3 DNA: TGTGCCAGCAGCCCCTTGACCATCGAGCAGTACTTC. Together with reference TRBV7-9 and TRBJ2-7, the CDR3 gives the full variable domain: DTGVSQNPRHKITKRGQNVTFRCDPISEHNRLYWYRQTLGQGPEFLTYFQNEAQLEKSRLLSDRFSAERPKGSFSTLEIQRTEQGDSAMYLCASSPLTIEQYFGPGTRLTVT.

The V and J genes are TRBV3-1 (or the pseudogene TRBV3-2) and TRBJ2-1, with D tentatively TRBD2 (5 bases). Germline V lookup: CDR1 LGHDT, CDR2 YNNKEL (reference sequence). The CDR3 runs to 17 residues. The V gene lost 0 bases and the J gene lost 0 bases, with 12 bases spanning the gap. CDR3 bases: TGTGCCAGCAGCCAAGAACCTAGCATCATCTCCTACAATGAGCAGTTCTTC. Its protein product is CASSQEPSIISYNEQFF.

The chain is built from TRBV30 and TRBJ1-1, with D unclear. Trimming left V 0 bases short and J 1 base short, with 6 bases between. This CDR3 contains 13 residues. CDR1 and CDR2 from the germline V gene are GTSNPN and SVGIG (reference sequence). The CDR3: CAWSVPKNTEAFF. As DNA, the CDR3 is TGTGCCTGGAGTGTACCGAAGAACACTGAAGCTTTCTTT.

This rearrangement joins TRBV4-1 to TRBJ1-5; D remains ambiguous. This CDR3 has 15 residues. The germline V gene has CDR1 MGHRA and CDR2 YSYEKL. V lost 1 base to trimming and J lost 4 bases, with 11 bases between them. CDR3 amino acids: CASSQVVGQNQPQHF. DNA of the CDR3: TGCGCCAGCAGCCAAGTGGTAGGGCAGAATCAGCCCCAGCATTTT.

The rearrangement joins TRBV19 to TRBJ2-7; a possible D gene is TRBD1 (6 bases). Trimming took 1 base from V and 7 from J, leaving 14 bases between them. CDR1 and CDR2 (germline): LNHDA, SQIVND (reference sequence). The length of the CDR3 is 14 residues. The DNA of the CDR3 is TGTGCCAGTAGTATAGGGCAGGGGCCCGGGGAGCAGTACTTC. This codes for CASSIGQGPGEQYF.

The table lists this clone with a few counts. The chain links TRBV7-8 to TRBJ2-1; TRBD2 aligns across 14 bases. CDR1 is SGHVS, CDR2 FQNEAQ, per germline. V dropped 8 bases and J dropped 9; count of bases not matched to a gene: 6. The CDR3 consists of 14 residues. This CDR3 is CASRLAGGPGEQFF. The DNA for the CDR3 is TGTGCCAGCCGACTAGCGGGGGGGCCTGGTGAGCAGTTCTTC.

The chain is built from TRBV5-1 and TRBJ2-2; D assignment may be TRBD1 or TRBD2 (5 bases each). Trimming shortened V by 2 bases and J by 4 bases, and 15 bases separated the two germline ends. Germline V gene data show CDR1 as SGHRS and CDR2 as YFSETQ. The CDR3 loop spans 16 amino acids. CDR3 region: CASSLALGVTTGELFF. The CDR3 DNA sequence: TGCGCCAGCAGCTTAGCCCTGGGGGTGACCACCGGGGAGCTGTTTTTT.